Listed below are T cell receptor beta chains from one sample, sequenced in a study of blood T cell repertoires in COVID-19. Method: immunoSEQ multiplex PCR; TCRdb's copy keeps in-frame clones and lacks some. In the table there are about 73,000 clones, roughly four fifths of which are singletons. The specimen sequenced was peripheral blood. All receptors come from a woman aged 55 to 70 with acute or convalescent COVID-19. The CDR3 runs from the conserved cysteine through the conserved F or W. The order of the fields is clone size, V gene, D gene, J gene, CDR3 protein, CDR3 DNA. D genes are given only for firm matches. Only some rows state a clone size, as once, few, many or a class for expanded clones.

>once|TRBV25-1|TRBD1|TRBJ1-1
CASSEYRAGGARTEAFF
TGTGCCAGCAGTGAATATCGGGCAGGGGGCGCGAGGACTGAAGCTTTCTTT
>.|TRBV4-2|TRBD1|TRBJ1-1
CASSQDRQGASTEAFF
TGTGCCAGCAGCCAAGACCGACAGGGGGCGAGCACTGAAGCTTTCTTT
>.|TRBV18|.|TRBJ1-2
CASSPQTELLYGYTF
TGTGCCAGCTCACCGCAGACAGAGTTACTATATGGCTACACCTTC
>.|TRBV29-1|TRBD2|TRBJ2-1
CSVDGLAGGAPSSYNEQFF
TGCAGCGTTGACGGACTAGCGGGGGGGGCCCCGAGCTCCTACAATGAGCAGTTCTTC
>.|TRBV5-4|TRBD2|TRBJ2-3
CASSSGTSGGSNTQYF
TGTGCCAGCAGCTCGGGGACTAGCGGGGGGTCGAATACGCAGTATTTT
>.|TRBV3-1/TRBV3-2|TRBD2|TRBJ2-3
CASSQYGRTSGFPDTQYF
TGTGCCAGCAGCCAATATGGCCGGACTAGCGGGTTTCCAGATACGCAGTATTTT
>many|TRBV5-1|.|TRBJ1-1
CASSPDRPDRAFF
TGCGCCAGCAGCCCGGACAGACCTGATAGAGCTTTCTTT
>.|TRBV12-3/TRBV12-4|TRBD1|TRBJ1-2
CASSQTDRGGYTF
TGTGCCAGCAGTCAGACGGACAGGGGTGGCTACACCTTC
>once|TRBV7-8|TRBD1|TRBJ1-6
CASSFGRGRSPLHF
TGTGCCAGCAGCTTCGGGAGGGGGCGTTCACCCCTCCACTTT
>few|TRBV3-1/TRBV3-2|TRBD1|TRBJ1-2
CASSRGQAGGYTF
TGTGCCAGCAGCCGCGGACAGGCTGGTGGCTACACCTTC
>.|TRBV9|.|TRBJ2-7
CASSVDSTYEQYF
TGTGCCAGCAGCGTAGATAGTACCTACGAGCAGTACTTC
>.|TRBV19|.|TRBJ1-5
CASRADQQGSNQPQHF
TGTGCCAGTAGGGCTGACCAACAGGGTAGCAATCAGCCCCAGCATTTT
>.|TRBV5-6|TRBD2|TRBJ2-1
CASTLGLQSGSFAYNEQFF
TGTGCCAGCACCCTAGGTCTCCAGAGCGGGAGCTTCGCCTACAATGAGCAGTTCTTC
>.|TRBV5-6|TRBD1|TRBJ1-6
CASTLQGAGNSPLHF
TGTGCCAGCACGCTACAGGGGGCTGGTAATTCACCCCTCCACTTT
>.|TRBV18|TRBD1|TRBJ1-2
CASSPPGQVYASGYTF
TGTGCCAGCTCCCCGCCGGGACAGGTTTATGCTAGTGGCTACACCTTC
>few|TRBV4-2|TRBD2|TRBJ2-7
CASSQGLPGTSGSYEQYF
TGTGCCAGCAGCCAAGGTCTACCCGGGACTAGCGGGAGTTACGAGCAGTACTTC
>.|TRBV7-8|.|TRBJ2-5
CASSYGQTQETQYF
TGTGCCAGCAGCTACGGACAGACCCAAGAGACCCAGTACTTC
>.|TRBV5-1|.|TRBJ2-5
CASSLSGAFQETQYF
TGCGCCAGCAGCTTATCAGGGGCTTTCCAAGAGACCCAGTACTTC
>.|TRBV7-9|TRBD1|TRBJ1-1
CASSWPGQGKTEAFF
TGTGCCAGCAGCTGGCCGGGACAGGGGAAAACTGAAGCTTTCTTT
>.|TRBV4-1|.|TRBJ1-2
CASSQGGGNYGYTF
TGCGCCAGCAGCCAGGGTGGGGGGAACTATGGCTACACCTTC
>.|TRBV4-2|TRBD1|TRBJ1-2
CASSPDRTYGYTF
TGTGCCAGCAGCCCGGACAGGACCTATGGCTACACCTTC
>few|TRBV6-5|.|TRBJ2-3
CASTLTILSTDTQYF
TGTGCCAGCACCTTGACTATCCTAAGCACAGATACGCAGTATTTT
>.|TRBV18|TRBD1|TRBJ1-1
CASSPRGQGLNTEAFF
TGTGCCAGCTCACCCCGGGGACAGGGATTGAACACTGAAGCTTTCTTT
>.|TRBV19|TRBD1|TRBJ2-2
CASRPGTGLPGELFF
TGTGCCAGTAGGCCTGGGACAGGGCTTCCAGGGGAGCTGTTTTTT
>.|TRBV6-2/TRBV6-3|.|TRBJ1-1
CASSYPGWNTEAFF
TGTGCCAGCAGTTACCCGGGGTGGAACACTGAAGCTTTCTTT
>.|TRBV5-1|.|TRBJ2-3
CASSLSGTSTDTQYF
TGCGCCAGCAGCTTGTCCGGGACTAGCACAGATACGCAGTATTTT
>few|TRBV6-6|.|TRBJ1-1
CASSYPEGNTEAFF
TGTGCCAGCAGTTACCCCGAGGGGAACACTGAAGCTTTCTTT
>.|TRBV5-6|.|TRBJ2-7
CASSGIGGSEQYF
TGTGCCAGCAGCGGCATTGGGGGGTCCGAGCAGTACTTC
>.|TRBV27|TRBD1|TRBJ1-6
CASSLSPTGGLDSPLHF
TGTGCCAGCAGTTTATCCCCGACAGGGGGCTTGGATTCACCCCTCCACTTT
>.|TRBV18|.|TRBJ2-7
CASSPRRGSYEQYF
TGTGCCAGCTCACCGCGACGCGGCTCCTACGAGCAGTACTTC
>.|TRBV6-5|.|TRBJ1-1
CASSYSSHRTEAFF
TGTGCCAGCAGTTACTCATCTCATCGGACTGAAGCTTTCTTT
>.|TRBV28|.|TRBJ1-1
CASSLTRQWNTEAFF
TGTGCCAGCAGTTTGACACGACAATGGAACACTGAAGCTTTCTTT
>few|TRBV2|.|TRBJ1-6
CASSETKGALHF
TGTGCCAGCAGCGAGACAAAGGGAGCCCTCCACTTT
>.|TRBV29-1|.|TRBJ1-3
CSVATVPSGNTIYF
TGCAGCGTTGCGACAGTTCCTTCTGGAAACACCATATATTTT
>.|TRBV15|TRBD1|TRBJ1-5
CATSRTGTGGNQPQHF
TGTGCCACCAGCAGAACCGGGACAGGGGGCAATCAGCCCCAGCATTTT
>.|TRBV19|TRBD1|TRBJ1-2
CASQGQSRYGYTF
TGTGCCAGTCAGGGACAGTCGCGATATGGCTACACCTTC
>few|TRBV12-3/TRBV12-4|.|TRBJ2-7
CASSVLYEQYF
TGTGCCAGCAGTGTTCTTTACGAGCAGTACTTC
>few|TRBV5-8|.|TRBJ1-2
CASSFTGSGYTF
TGTGCCAGCAGCTTTACAGGGAGTGGCTACACCTTC
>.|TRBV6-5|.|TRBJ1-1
CASSYTGQGAEAFF
TGTGCCAGCAGTTACACCGGACAAGGCGCTGAAGCTTTCTTT